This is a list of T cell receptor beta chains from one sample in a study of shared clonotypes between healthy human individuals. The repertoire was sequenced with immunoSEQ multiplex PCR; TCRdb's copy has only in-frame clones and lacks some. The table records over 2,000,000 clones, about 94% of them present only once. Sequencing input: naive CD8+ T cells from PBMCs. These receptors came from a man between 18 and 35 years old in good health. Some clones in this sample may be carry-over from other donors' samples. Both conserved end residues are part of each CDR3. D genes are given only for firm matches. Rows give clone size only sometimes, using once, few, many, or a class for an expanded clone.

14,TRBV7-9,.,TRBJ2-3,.,CASSHPISTDTQYF,TGTGCCAGCAGCCACCCGATTAGCACAGATACGCAGTATTTT
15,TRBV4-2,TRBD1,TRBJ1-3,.,CASSQDRGLGNTIYF,TGTGCCAGCAGCCAGGACAGGGGGCTTGGAAACACCATATATTTT
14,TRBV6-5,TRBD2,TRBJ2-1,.,CASRVAGGDNEQFF,TGTGCCAGCAGGGTAGCGGGAGGGGACAATGAGCAGTTCTTC
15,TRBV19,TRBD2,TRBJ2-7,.,CASRPTSGTSYEQYF,TGTGCCAGTAGGCCTACTAGCGGGACTTCCTACGAGCAGTACTTC
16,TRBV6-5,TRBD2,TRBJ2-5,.,CASSYSTLAGGETQYF,TGTGCCAGCAGTTACTCGACACTAGCGGGAGGCGAGACCCAGTACTTC
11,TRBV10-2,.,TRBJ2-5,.,CASSSPETQYF,TGCGCCAGCAGCTCCCCCGAGACCCAGTACTTC
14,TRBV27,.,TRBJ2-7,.,CASSSLATAYEQYF,TGTGCCAGCAGCTCCCTAGCGACGGCCTACGAGCAGTACTTC
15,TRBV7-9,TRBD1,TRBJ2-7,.,CASSLSQGTGYEQYF,TGTGCCAGCAGCCTTTCACAGGGGACGGGCTACGAGCAGTACTTC
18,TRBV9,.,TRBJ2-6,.,CASSVPGPESQRANVLTF,TGTGCCAGCAGCGTGCCAGGTCCTGAGTCTCAAAGGGCCAACGTCCTGACTTTC
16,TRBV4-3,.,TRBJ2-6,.,CASSQDSHSGANVLTF,TGCGCCAGCAGCCAAGATAGTCACTCTGGGGCCAACGTCCTGACTTTC
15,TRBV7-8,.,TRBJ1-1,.,CASTIVRYANTEAFF,TGTGCCAGTACCATAGTTCGGTACGCGAACACTGAAGCTTTCTTT
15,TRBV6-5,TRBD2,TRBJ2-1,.,CASSYGLAGVSEQFF,TGTGCCAGCAGTTATGGACTAGCGGGAGTAAGTGAGCAGTTCTTC
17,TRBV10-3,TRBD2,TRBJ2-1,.,CAISVREGLETYNEQFF,TGTGCCATCAGTGTTCGGGAGGGCCTCGAAACCTACAATGAGCAGTTCTTC
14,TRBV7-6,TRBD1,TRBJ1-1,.,CASSLGQLNTEAFF,TGTGCCAGCAGCTTGGGACAGCTGAACACTGAAGCTTTCTTT
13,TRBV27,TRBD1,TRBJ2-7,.,CASSYGQGYEQYF,TGTGCCAGCAGCTACGGACAGGGCTACGAGCAGTACTTC
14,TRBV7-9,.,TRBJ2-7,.,CASSFRPTSSEQYF,TGTGCCAGCAGCTTCAGACCTACCTCCTCCGAGCAGTACTTC
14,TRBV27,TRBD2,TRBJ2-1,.,CASRPSGGNNEQFF,TGTGCCAGCAGGCCTAGCGGGGGCAACAATGAGCAGTTCTTC
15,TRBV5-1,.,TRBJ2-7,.,CASSQTSSEGYEQYF,TGCGCCAGCAGCCAAACTAGCTCCGAAGGATACGAGCAGTACTTC
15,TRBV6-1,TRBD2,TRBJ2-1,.,CASSWTSAIDNEQFF,TGTGCCAGCAGTTGGACTAGCGCCATCGACAATGAGCAGTTCTTC
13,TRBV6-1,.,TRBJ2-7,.,CASSEATHYEQYF,TGTGCCAGCAGTGAAGCAACGCACTACGAGCAGTACTTC
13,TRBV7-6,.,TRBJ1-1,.,CASSSLGGPEAFF,TGTGCCAGCAGCTCCCTTGGGGGCCCTGAAGCTTTCTTT
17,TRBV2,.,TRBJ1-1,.,CASSRSARGLGDTEAFF,TGTGCCAGCAGTAGAAGTGCCAGGGGATTAGGGGACACTGAAGCTTTCTTT
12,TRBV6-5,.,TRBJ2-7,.,CASSLRRGEQYF,TGTGCCAGCAGCCTCAGGCGCGGCGAGCAGTACTTC
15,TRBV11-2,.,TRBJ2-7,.,CASRFSGYSSYEQYF,TGTGCCAGCAGGTTTTCAGGGTATTCCTCCTACGAGCAGTACTTC
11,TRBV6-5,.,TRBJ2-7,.,CASSYGTGRYF,TGTGCCAGCAGTTACGGGACCGGCCGCTACTTC
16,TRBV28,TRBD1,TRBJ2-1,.,CASKGALESSYNEQFF,TGTGCCAGCAAGGGGGCTCTCGAATCCTCCTACAATGAGCAGTTCTTC
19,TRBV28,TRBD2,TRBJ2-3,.,CASSLAHEGGASPADTQYF,TGTGCCAGCAGTTTAGCTCACGAGGGAGGGGCCAGTCCGGCAGATACGCAGTATTTT
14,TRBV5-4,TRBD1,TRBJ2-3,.,CASSPGQHTDTQYF,TGTGCCAGCAGCCCGGGACAGCACACAGATACGCAGTATTTT
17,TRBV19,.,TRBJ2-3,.,CASSASGVRHSTDTQYF,TGTGCCAGTAGTGCCTCGGGAGTTCGCCACAGCACAGATACGCAGTATTTT
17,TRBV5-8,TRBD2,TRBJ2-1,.,CASSSRKGLATYNEQFF,TGTGCCAGCAGCTCCCGAAAGGGACTAGCGACCTACAATGAGCAGTTCTTC
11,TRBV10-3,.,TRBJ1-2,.,CAISANYGYTF,TGTGCCATCAGTGCGAACTATGGCTACACCTTC
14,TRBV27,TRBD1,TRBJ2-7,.,CASSLTGGPYEQYF,TGTGCCAGCAGCCTGACAGGGGGGCCCTACGAGCAGTACTTC
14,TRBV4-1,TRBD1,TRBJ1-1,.,CASSHRQGGTEAFF,TGCGCCAGCAGCCACCGACAGGGGGGCACTGAAGCTTTCTTT
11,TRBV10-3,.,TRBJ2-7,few,CAISETYEQYF,TGTGCCATCAGTGAGACCTACGAGCAGTACTTC
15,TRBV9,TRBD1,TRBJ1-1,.,CASSALQGGLTEAFF,TGTGCCAGCAGCGCTCTTCAGGGGGGTTTGACTGAAGCTTTCTTT
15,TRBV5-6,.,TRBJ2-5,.,CASSRPFLAQETQYF,TGTGCCAGCAGCCGACCTTTCTTGGCCCAAGAGACCCAGTACTTC
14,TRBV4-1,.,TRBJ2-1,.,CASSQDWEHNEQFF,TGCGCCAGCAGCCAAGATTGGGAGCACAATGAGCAGTTCTTC
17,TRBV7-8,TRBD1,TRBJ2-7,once,CASSFNPGQADTYEQYF,TGTGCCAGCAGCTTTAACCCGGGACAGGCCGATACCTACGAGCAGTACTTC
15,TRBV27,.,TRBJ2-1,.,CASSQSQSAYNEQFF,TGTGCCAGCAGTCAAAGCCAGAGCGCCTACAATGAGCAGTTCTTC
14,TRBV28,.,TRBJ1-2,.,CASSFRGGFYGYTF,TGTGCCAGCAGTTTCCGGGGGGGTTTCTATGGCTACACCTTC
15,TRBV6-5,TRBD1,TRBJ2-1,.,CASSYFGTGLDEQFF,TGTGCCAGCAGTTACTTCGGGACAGGGTTAGATGAGCAGTTCTTC
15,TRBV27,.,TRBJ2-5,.,CASSPRVIAGETQYF,TGTGCCAGCAGTCCCAGGGTGATTGCAGGAGAGACCCAGTACTTC
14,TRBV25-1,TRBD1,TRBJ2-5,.,CASRSTGWQETQYF,TGTGCCAGCAGGTCGACAGGGTGGCAAGAGACCCAGTACTTC
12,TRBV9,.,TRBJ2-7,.,CASSPYGNEQYF,TGTGCCAGCAGCCCCTATGGGAACGAGCAGTACTTC
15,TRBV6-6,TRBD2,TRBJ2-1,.,CASSYGIAGYNEQFF,TGTGCCAGCAGTTACGGGATAGCGGGGTACAATGAGCAGTTCTTC
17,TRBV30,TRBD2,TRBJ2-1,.,CAWSVPRREISYNEQFF,TGTGCCTGGAGTGTACCGAGGCGGGAGATATCCTACAATGAGCAGTTCTTC
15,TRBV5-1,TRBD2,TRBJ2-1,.,CASSSWLAGYNEQFF,TGCGCCAGCAGCTCTTGGCTAGCGGGATACAATGAGCAGTTCTTC
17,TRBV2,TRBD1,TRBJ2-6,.,CASSETGTVPGANVLTF,TGTGCCAGCAGTGAAACTGGGACAGTTCCTGGGGCCAACGTCCTGACTTTC
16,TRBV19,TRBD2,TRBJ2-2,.,CASRNKTSGKTGELFF,TGTGCCAGTAGGAACAAGACTAGCGGGAAAACCGGGGAGCTGTTTTTT
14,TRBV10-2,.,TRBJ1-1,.,CASSGLDRNTEAFF,TGCGCCAGCAGTGGGCTTGACAGGAACACTGAAGCTTTCTTT
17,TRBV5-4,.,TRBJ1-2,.,CASGADNRDRYNYGYTF,TGTGCCAGCGGCGCCGATAATAGGGACCGATATAACTATGGCTACACCTTC
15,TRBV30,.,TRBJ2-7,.,CAWSPRGARSYEQYF,TGTGCCTGGAGCCCCCGGGGGGCGCGATCCTACGAGCAGTACTTC
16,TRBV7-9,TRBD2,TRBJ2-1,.,CASRYRTSGSYNEQFF,TGTGCCAGCAGATATCGGACTAGCGGCTCCTACAATGAGCAGTTCTTC
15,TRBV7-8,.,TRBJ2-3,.,CASSLWASSTDTQYF,TGTGCCAGCAGCTTATGGGCTAGCAGCACAGATACGCAGTATTTT